Below, 14 T cell receptor beta chains from the same sample are listed, as sequenced in a study of T cells after yellow fever vaccination (dated by TCRdb to the late 2010s). The receptor library was made with 5' RACE. For sequencing, an Illumina NovaSeq 6000 was employed. TCRdb trimmed public reads at Q25 via fastp, called clones via MiXCR and kept in-frame beta chains. CDR3 protein sequences are deduplicated, and each keeps its most common genes and DNA. The sample table contains fewer than 350,000 distinct CDR3 sequences; only one count was recorded for approximately 4.3% of them. Of the sample, 15% to 20% is held by the ten largest clones. Per the publication, the treatment or condition label means: live attenuated yellow fever vaccine strain. Material: PBMCs, obtained 15 days after the yellow fever booster vaccination. These TCRs come from a man in his late teens or twenties who received the YFV17D yellow fever vaccine.

Ten or more counts support this clonotype. The CDR3 bases are TGCAGTTCCTACCGGGCGGATACTGAAGCTTTCTTT. It encodes CSSYRADTEAFF. The V call is TRBV20-1, the J call TRBJ1-1, with D unclear. Germline-derived CDR1 and CDR2 are DFQATT and SNEGSKA (reference sequence). Trimming cost V 8 bases and J 5 bases, with 15 bases left between them. CDR3 length equals 12 residues.

The V call is TRBV7-2, the J call TRBJ2-5, with 9 bases aligning to TRBD2. The CDR3 has 16 residues. Germline trimming cut 5 bases from V and 1 base from J; bases unmatched to any gene: 8. Germline assignment: CDR1 SGHTA and CDR2 FQGNSA. The CDR3 coding sequence is TGTGCCAGCAGCGCCGGGACTAGCCCTCCCCAAGAGACCCAGTACTTC. This encodes CASSAGTSPPQETQYF.

The gene calls are TRBV4-3 and TRBJ2-2; perhaps TRBD1 as D (6 bases). Trimming left V 0 bases short and J 1 base short, with 9 bases between. Germline V gene sequence: CDR1 LGHNA, CDR2 YSLEER. This CDR3 has 16 amino acids. CDR3 nucleotide sequence: TGCGCCAGCAGCCAAGACGGACAGCGGAACACCGGGGAGCTGTTTTTT. Translated: CASSQDGQRNTGELFF.

This clonotype was seen more than once but under ten times. The V call is TRBV11-2, the J call TRBJ1-4; D unclear. Trimming cost V 5 bases and J 3 bases, with 10 bases left between them. This CDR3 is built from 14 residues. Germline lookup yields CDR1 SGHAT and CDR2 FQNNGV. CDR3 protein: CASSQHLANEKLFF. CDR3 in DNA: TGTGCCAGCAGCCAACACCTGGCTAATGAAAAACTGTTTTTT.

This clonotype appeared many times. The rearrangement uses TRBV29-1 and TRBJ2-2, with D hard to call. The length of the CDR3 is 14 residues. Trimming removed 5 bases from V and 6 bases from J, with 16 bases in between. Germline V gene lookup returns CDR1 SQVTM and CDR2 ANQGSEA. CDR3 nucleotides: TGCAGCGTTCGAGGAACCCTCGGGTCCGGGGAGCTGTTTTTT. Protein: CSVRGTLGSGELFF.

The chain joins TRBV7-2 to TRBJ1-5; D possibly corresponds to TRBD1 (5 bases). The CDR3 is made up of 15 amino acids. Germline values: CDR1 SGHTA, CDR2 FQGNSA. Trimming took off 2 bases at V and 7 bases at J, with 15 bases between the two ends. CDR3 residues: CASSLMQGLLQPQHF. CDR3 nucleotides: TGTGCCAGCAGCTTAATGCAGGGTCTGTTGCAGCCCCAGCATTTT.

There are many counts of this clonotype. This chain uses TRBV7-2 with TRBJ1-2; tentative D call: TRBD1 (5 bases). CDR1 SGHTA and CDR2 FQGNSA come from the germline V gene. There are 13 residues in the CDR3. V lost 1 base, J lost 8 bases, and 11 bases lay in between. CDR3 region: CASSLGGGAGYTF. CDR3 coding DNA: TGTGCCAGCAGCTTAGGCGGGGGAGCCGGCTACACCTTC.

This chain connects TRBV28 to TRBJ1-6; maybe TRBD1 (6 bases). This CDR3 is built from 15 residues. Deletions cut 3 bases from V and 11 bases from J, with 17 bases between. Per the germline V gene, CDR1 is MDHEN and CDR2 is SYDVKM. As DNA, the CDR3 is TGTGCCAGCAGTTTTCTTAAGGGGGGCAGGGCACCCCTCCACTTT. It codes for CASSFLKGGRAPLHF. Drawing the rest from reference TRBV28 and TRBJ1-6, the complete variable domain is DVKVTQSSRYLVKRTGEKVFLECVQDMDHENMFWYRQDPGLGLRLIYFSYDVKMKEKGDIPEGYSVSREKKERFSLILESASTNQTSMYLCASSFLKGGRAPLHFGNGTRLTVT.

The V gene is TRBV12-3 or TRBV12-4, the J gene TRBJ1-5; 8 nucleotides agree with TRBD1. The CDR3 consists of 15 residues. J was trimmed by 6 bases and V by 3 bases; bases with no gene match: 7. Here the CDR3 reads CASSFGQGGSQPQHF. In DNA form, the CDR3 reads TGTGCCAGCAGTTTTGGACAGGGAGGTAGTCAGCCCCAGCATTTT.

This clonotype has a handful of counts. The J gene is TRBJ1-2, the V gene TRBV30; the D gene is possibly TRBD1 (6 bases). Between the trimmed V and J ends, which lost 8 bases and 3 bases, there was a span of 13 bases. Per the germline V gene, CDR1 is GTSNPN and CDR2 is SVGIG (reference sequence). The CDR3 sequence is 12 residues long. In nucleotides, the CDR3 is TGTGCCGGGTCAGGGGCGTACTATGGCTACACCTTC. Residues: CAGSGAYYGYTF.

The chain joins TRBV5-5 to TRBJ2-7; D assignment may be TRBD1 or TRBD2 (6 bases each). Germline assignment: CDR1 SGHKS and CDR2 YYEKEE (reference sequence). This CDR3 contains 16 residues. V lost 0 bases to trimming and J lost 2 bases, with 15 bases between them. CDR3 nucleotides: TGTGCCAGCAGCTTGGGGGTAGGGGGGCCTGCCTACGAGCAGTACTTC. This translates into CASSLGVGGPAYEQYF.

As for this clonotype: The missing conserved phenylalanine or tryptophan at the end of this CDR3 makes a read error likely. The V and J genes are TRBV7-2 and TRBJ2-3; no reliable D call. V was cut by 3 bases and J by 0 bases, with 10 bases left in between. Germline CDR1 SGHTA, CDR2 FQGNSA. The CDR3 contains 15 residues. CDR3 residues: CASSFYTPSTDTQYS. CDR3 nucleotides: TGTGCCAGCAGCTTCTACACCCCTAGCACAGATACGCAGTATTCT.

The chain combines TRBV12-3 or TRBV12-4 with TRBJ1-1; TRBD1 matches 8 bases. V lost 6 bases to trimming and J lost 1 base; unmatched junction nucleotides: 4. The CDR3 runs 14 residues. CDR3 bases: TGTGCCAGCAGGATCGACAGGGGGAACACTGAAGCTTTCTTT. It codes for CASRIDRGNTEAFF.

This clonotype came up many times. J is TRBJ1-2 and V is TRBV29-1, with a tentative D call TRBD1 (5 bases). The germline CDR1 and CDR2 sequences are SQVTM and ANQGSEA. The CDR3 covers 11 residues. V lost 6 bases, J lost 6 bases, and 11 bases lay in between. The CDR3 nucleotides are TGCAGCGTGATGGGGACCCATGGCTACACCTTC. Amino acid sequence: CSVMGTHGYTF.